The 27 T cell receptor beta chains given below trace back to one sample, sequenced in a study of T cell repertoires in cytomegalovirus infection. Each CDR3 protein is one row after TCRdb ran MiXCR on the reads. The sample shows just under 300,000 distinct CDR3 sequences, about 8.8% of them seen only once. What was sequenced was PBMCs. These receptors were taken from a human donor in good health (CMV status not recorded). Some clones in this sample may be carry-over from other donors' samples.

This clonotype was counted only a few times. The chain is built from TRBV11-3 and TRBJ2-7, with D perhaps matching TRBD2 (5 bases). V lost 2 bases and J lost 7, with 15 bases in between. The CDR3 extends over 14 amino acids. Germline V gene sequence: CDR1 SGHNT, CDR2 YENEEA. Here the CDR3 DNA reads TGTGCCAGCAGCTTAAAGGCCGGGGTAGGGGAGCAGTACTTC. Residues: CASSLKAGVGEQYF.

V usage is TRBV20-1 and J usage is TRBJ1-5; the D is unclear. The V end was cut by 6 bases, the J end by 3 bases, with 12 bases between. Germline-derived CDR1 and CDR2 are DFQATT and SNEGSKA (reference sequence). The CDR3 extends over 13 amino acids. CDR3 residues: CSAPLAPNQPQHF. The CDR3 DNA reads as TGCAGTGCCCCGTTGGCACCCAATCAGCCCCAGCATTTT.

This clonotype came up many times. This CDR3 reads CSATLDSYEQYV. In DNA form, the CDR3 reads TGCAGTGCTACCCTCGACAGCTACGAGCAGTACGTC. This chain connects TRBV20-1 to TRBJ2-7, with D maybe TRBD1 (5 bases). The germline gives CDR1 DFQATT, CDR2 SNEGSKA (reference sequence). CDR3 length: 12 amino acids. Deletions cut 4 bases from V and 3 bases from J, with 10 bases between.

The rearrangement uses TRBV5-1 and TRBJ2-1; D may correspond to TRBD1 or TRBD2 (5 bases each). Trimming cost V 0 bases and J 7 bases, with 14 bases left between them. Looked up from germline, CDR1 is SGHRS and CDR2 is YFSETQ. The CDR3 extends over 15 amino acids. CDR3 DNA sequence: TGCGCCAGCAGCTTGGAGGGACGTCGGGGTAATGAGCAGTTCTTC. Translating it yields CASSLEGRRGNEQFF. The full variable domain, with the rest looked up from reference TRBV5-1 and TRBJ2-1, is KAGVTQTPRYLIKTRGQQVTLSCSPISGHRSVSWYQQTPGQGLQFLFEYFSETQRNKGNFPGRFSGRQFSNSRSEMNVSTLELGDSALYLCASSLEGRRGNEQFFGPGTRLTVL.

The chain couples TRBV19 to TRBJ1-5; 9 positions agree with TRBD1. V lost 6 bases to trimming and J lost 6 bases; unmatched junction nucleotides: 6. Germline V lookup: CDR1 LNHDA, CDR2 SQIVND (reference sequence). The CDR3 runs to 14 residues. The DNA of the CDR3 is TGTGCCAGTAGGGGACAGGGAGTGGTTCAGCCCCAGCATTTT. As protein: CASRGQGVVQPQHF.

This clonotype came up many times. The chain recombines TRBV20-1 with TRBJ2-5; possible D gene TRBD1, 5 bases. V lost 6 bases and J 2 bases, leaving 13 bases between the germline ends. The CDR3 has 13 amino acids. Germline-derived CDR1 and CDR2 are DFQATT and SNEGSKA (reference sequence). The chain's CDR3 is CSATRTRQETQYF. DNA of the CDR3: TGCAGTGCAACTCGGACAAGGCAAGAGACCCAGTACTTC.

This clonotype was seen repeatedly, ten times or more. The chain uses TRBV2 and TRBJ2-7; D is possibly TRBD1 (7 bases). The CDR3 has 14 residues. Trimming left V 8 bases short and J 2 bases short, with 16 bases between. From germline, CDR1 is SNHLY and CDR2 FYNNEI. In nucleotides, the CDR3 is TGTGCCAGCCAGCAGGGGGGTGGGCCCTACGAGCAGTACGTC. Residues: CASQQGGGPYEQYV.

This clonotype was counted only a few times. The chain has TRBV13 and TRBJ2-7; 8 bases map to TRBD1. This CDR3 is 15 amino acids long. Germline loops: CDR1 PRHDT, CDR2 FYEKMQ (reference sequence). V lost 2 bases and J lost 3; bases outside the gene matches: 6. This CDR3 reads CASSLPGQALYEQYF. The CDR3 DNA reads TGTGCCAGCAGCTTACCGGGACAGGCCCTCTACGAGCAGTACTTC.

This clonotype was observed at least ten times. V gene TRBV7-2 combines with J gene TRBJ2-5; 9 nucleotides agree with TRBD1. The CDR3 runs to 14 residues. The trim removed 4 bases at V and 7 bases at J, leaving 7 bases unmatched. Per the germline V gene, CDR1 is SGHTA and CDR2 is FQGNSA. The CDR3 here is CASSSTGGFATQYF. In DNA, the CDR3 is TGTGCCAGCAGCTCGACAGGGGGTTTCGCGACCCAGTACTTC. Using reference TRBV7-2 and TRBJ2-5 for the parts outside the CDR3, the full variable domain is GAGVSQSPSNKVTEKGKDVELRCDPISGHTALYWYRQSLGQGLEFLIYFQGNSAPDKSGLPSDRFSAERTGGSVSTLTIQRTQQEDSAVYLCASSSTGGFATQYFGPGTRLLVL.

V is TRBV20-1 and J is TRBJ1-6; D possibly corresponds to TRBD1 (5 bases). Germline V lookup: CDR1 DFQATT, CDR2 SNEGSKA (reference sequence). Trimming took 5 bases from V and 0 from J, leaving 11 bases between them. The CDR3 has 15 amino acids. The CDR3: CSAFPGSSYNSPLHF. CDR3 nucleotide sequence: TGCAGTGCTTTTCCAGGGAGCTCCTATAATTCACCCCTCCACTTT.

There are many counts of this clonotype. The chain links TRBV10-3 to TRBJ1-1; TRBD1 might be the D (6 bases). V was clipped by 7 bases and J by 0 bases, with 12 bases between them. This CDR3 comprises 14 residues. Germline V gene data show CDR1 as ENHRY and CDR2 as SYGVKD. The chain's CDR3 is CAITDRVMNTEAFF. In DNA, the CDR3 is TGTGCCATCACGGACAGAGTCATGAACACTGAAGCTTTCTTT.

Ten or more counts support this clonotype. The J gene is TRBJ2-2, the V gene TRBV28; TRBD1 matches at 8 bases. CDR1 is MDHEN and CDR2 is SYDVKM in the germline V gene. The length of the CDR3 is 12 residues. Trimming cost V 7 bases and J 10 bases; bases outside gene matches: 5. The CDR3 protein is CASTTDREELFF. The CDR3 nucleotides are TGTGCCAGCACCACGGACAGGGAGGAGCTGTTTTTT.

This clonotype was detected a few times. This chain's CDR3 is CASSVGAPNNQPQHF. CDR3 DNA: TGTGCCAGCAGCGTGGGGGCCCCTAACAATCAGCCCCAGCATTTT. The genes are TRBV6-2 or TRBV6-3 and TRBJ1-5, with TRBD1 as a possible D gene (6 bases). With 6 bases removed from V and 3 bases from J, the gap between germline ends came to 15 bases. The length of the CDR3 is 15 residues. CDR1 MNHEY and CDR2 SVGEGT come from the germline V gene.

This clonotype was detected ten times or more. V is TRBV9 and J is TRBJ2-3; D ambiguous. V lost 3 bases and J lost 1, with 12 bases in between. Germline values: CDR1 SGDLS, CDR2 YYNGEE. The length of the CDR3 is 15 residues. The DNA of the CDR3 is TGTGCCAGCAGCGGGGGTGATGCCGGCACAGATACGCAGTATTTT. It translates to CASSGGDAGTDTQYF. The complete variable domain, with remaining parts taken from reference TRBV9 and TRBJ2-3, reads DSGVTQTPKHLITATGQRVTLRCSPRSGDLSVYWYQQSLDQGLQFLIQYYNGEERAKGNILERFSAQQFPDLHSELNLSSLELGDSALYFCASSGGDAGTDTQYFGPGTRLTVL.

The genes are TRBV6-2 or TRBV6-3 and TRBJ1-5; 8 bases are a match to TRBD1. The CDR3 has 16 residues. CDR1 is MNHEY and CDR2 is SVGEGT in the germline V gene. With 2 bases clipped from V and 8 bases from J, the junction kept 11 bases outside the gene matches. CDR3 loop: CASSYISGGERKPQHF. Written as DNA, the CDR3 is TGTGCCAGCAGTTACATATCAGGGGGCGAGAGGAAGCCCCAGCATTTT.

The V call is TRBV6-5, the J call TRBJ1-5; D gene unclear. CDR1 and CDR2 from the germline V gene are MNHEY and SVGAGI. Trimming took 5 bases from V and 6 from J, leaving 11 bases between them. The CDR3 has 13 amino acids. The CDR3 DNA reads TGTGCCAGCAGTATGAGTTCTATTCAGCCCCAGCATTTT. Protein product: CASSMSSIQPQHF.

This clonotype was detected ten times or more. The chain links TRBV29-1 to TRBJ2-1, with TRBD2 as a possible D gene (5 bases). The V gene's germline CDR1 is SQVTM and CDR2 ANQGSEA. The CDR3 has 12 amino acids. Trimming removed 4 bases at V and 6 bases at J, with 10 bases between. This CDR3 is CSVGLTTNEQFF. CDR3 DNA sequence: TGCAGCGTTGGACTAACGACCAATGAGCAGTTCTTC.

This clonotype was observed many times. V is TRBV7-2 and J is TRBJ2-1, with D hard to call. Germline V gene sequence: CDR1 SGHTA, CDR2 FQGNSA. The CDR3 extends over 15 amino acids. Trimming removed 1 base at V and 2 bases at J, with 9 bases between. The DNA for the CDR3 is TGTGCCAGCAGCTTAGGTCCCGTGGCCTACAATGAGCAGTTCTTC. Its protein product is CASSLGPVAYNEQFF.

This clonotype was observed at least ten times. The chain is built from TRBV7-9 and TRBJ2-2, with D perhaps TRBD2 (6 bases). The germline CDR1 and CDR2 sequences are SEHNR and FQNEAQ (reference sequence). Deletions cut 3 bases from V and 4 bases from J, with 12 bases between. This CDR3 has 15 residues. The CDR3 coding sequence is TGTGCCAGCAGCTTCACCGGGACTCCCACCGGGGAGCTGTTTTTT. Amino acid sequence: CASSFTGTPTGELFF.

This chain joins TRBV3-1 and TRBJ2-7; unclear D gene. The germline V gene encodes CDR1 LGHDT and CDR2 YNNKEL (reference sequence). V gave up 3 bases and J gave up 3 bases, with 15 bases separating them. This CDR3 has 15 residues. CDR3 protein: CASSQGNPFYYEQYF. CDR3 nucleotide sequence: TGTGCCAGCAGCCAGGGCAACCCGTTCTACTACGAGCAGTACTTC.

This clonotype came up many times. The chain recombines TRBV20-1 with TRBJ1-1; D unresolved. Germline CDR1 reads DFQATT; CDR2 reads SNEGSKA (reference sequence). The CDR3 has 13 residues. The V end was cut by 0 bases, the J end by 5 bases, with 10 bases between. DNA of the CDR3: TGCAGTGCTAGAGAAACCGCGGGGACTGAAGCTTTCTTT. As protein: CSARETAGTEAFF.

The V and J genes are TRBV2 and TRBJ2-1, with D tentatively TRBD2 (7 bases). The V end was cut by 6 bases, the J end by 0 bases, with 15 bases between. The CDR3 consists of 16 residues. Germline V gene data show CDR1 as SNHLY and CDR2 as FYNNEI. The CDR3 reads CASSGGLAASYNEQFF. The CDR3 DNA reads TGTGCCAGCAGCGGGGGGCTAGCGGCCTCCTACAATGAGCAGTTCTTC.

The chain is built from TRBV10-3 and TRBJ2-7; D ambiguous. Trimming shortened V by 8 bases and J by 3 bases, and 17 bases separated the two germline ends. The germline V gene has CDR1 ENHRY and CDR2 SYGVKD. This CDR3 has 14 amino acids. The DNA of the CDR3 is TGTGCCATCTCTGGTCTCTCGGGTCTCTACGAGCAGTACTTC. It encodes CAISGLSGLYEQYF.

The sample holds a few counts of this clonotype. The V call is TRBV6-5, the J call TRBJ2-2; a possible D gene is TRBD1 (6 bases). V was shortened by 8 bases and J by 2 bases, with 15 bases between the two germline ends. In germline, CDR1 is MNHEY, CDR2 SVGAGI. The CDR3 is 15 amino acids. CDR3 nucleotides: TGTGCCAGCTGTTGCAGGGGTCTAAACACCGGGGAGCTGTTTTTT. Encoded protein: CASCCRGLNTGELFF.

The chain combines TRBV20-1 with TRBJ2-2; TRBD2 aligns across 8 bases. Trimming removed 3 bases from V and 0 bases from J; junction bases left unmatched: 9. CDR1 and CDR2 from the germline V gene are DFQATT and SNEGSKA (reference sequence). The CDR3 loop spans 17 amino acids. The chain's CDR3 is CSASPGSGGPNTGELFF. The CDR3, as DNA: TGCAGTGCTAGCCCTGGAAGCGGGGGACCGAACACCGGGGAGCTGTTTTTT.

This clonotype was counted between two and nine times. The J gene is TRBJ1-2, the V gene TRBV29-1; D may be TRBD1 (5 bases). V shed 1 base and J shed 3 bases, with 15 bases lying between them. CDR1 is SQVTM and CDR2 is ANQGSEA in the germline V gene. The CDR3 contains 15 residues. DNA for the CDR3: TGCAGCGTTGAAGGGGCCTCAGGGATTGACTATGGCTACACCTTC. Its translation: CSVEGASGIDYGYTF.

This clonotype was counted only a few times. This may stem from a read error, because a much larger clone lies one nucleotide away. The chain links TRBV6-2 or TRBV6-3 to TRBJ2-7; D is unresolved. The CDR3 contains 12 residues. Trimming left V 6 bases short and J 0 bases short, with 6 bases between. The germline V gene has CDR1 MNHEY and CDR2 SVGEGT. CDR3 bases: TGTGCCAGCAGCCCCGCCTCCTACGAGCAGTACTTC. Its protein product is CASSPASYEQYF.